The 2 T cell receptor beta chains listed next were all sequenced from one sample in a study of siplizumab effects on memory and regulatory T cells. The assay was immunoSEQ multiplex PCR, and TCRdb's table has in-frame clones only and misses some. The data contain about 120,000 clones, roughly 94% of them singletons. Sequencing input: non-Treg CD4+ T cells sorted from blood. The receptor set was obtained from a human donor in good health.

This chain uses TRBV7-9 with TRBJ2-7; tentative D call: TRBD1 (6 bases). The CDR3 has 11 amino acids. The V end lost 6 bases, the J end lost 7 bases, and 10 bases lay between the germline ends. The germline gives CDR1 SEHNR, CDR2 FQNEAQ (reference sequence). This chain's CDR3 is CASSFGTEQYF. The DNA for the CDR3 is TGTGCCAGCAGTTTCGGGACAGAGCAGTACTTC.

This clone came up once. This chain's CDR3 is CASSSGADTQYF. Here the CDR3 DNA reads TGTGCCAGCAGTTCGGGCGCAGATACGCAGTATTTT. V is TRBV28 and J is TRBJ2-3; D remains unclear. CDR1 is MDHEN and CDR2 is SYDVKM in the germline V gene. This CDR3 region has 12 residues. V was shortened by 4 bases and J by 4 bases, with 6 bases between the two germline ends.